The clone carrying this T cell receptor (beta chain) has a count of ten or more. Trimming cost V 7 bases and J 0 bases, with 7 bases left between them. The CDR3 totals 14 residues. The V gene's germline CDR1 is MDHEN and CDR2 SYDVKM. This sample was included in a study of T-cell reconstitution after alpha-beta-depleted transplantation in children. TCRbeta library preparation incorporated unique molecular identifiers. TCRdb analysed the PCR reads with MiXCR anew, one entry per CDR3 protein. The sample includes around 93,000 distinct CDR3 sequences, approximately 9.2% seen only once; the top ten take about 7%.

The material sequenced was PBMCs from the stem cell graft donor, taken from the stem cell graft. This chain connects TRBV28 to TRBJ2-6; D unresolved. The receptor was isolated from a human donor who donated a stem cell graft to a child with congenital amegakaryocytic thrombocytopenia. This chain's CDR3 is CASTPSSGANVLTF. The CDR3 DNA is TGTGCCAGCACCCCCTCCTCTGGGGCCAACGTCCTGACTTTC.